The 19 T cell receptor beta chains presented below share a single source sample, sequenced in a study of blood T cell repertoires in COVID-19. The table came from immunoSEQ multiplex PCR; TCRdb's copy has only in-frame clones and leaves some out. Of some 42,000 clones in the sample, around 73% were seen once. The sample taken for sequencing was peripheral blood. The receptors were gathered from a woman aged 70 to 79 with acute or convalescent COVID-19.

The chain is built from TRBV5-8 and TRBJ2-1; TRBD2 agrees at 12 bases. This CDR3 is 16 amino acids long. The germline gives CDR1 SGHTS, CDR2 YDEGEE. J was trimmed by 7 bases and V by 0 bases; bases with no gene match: 5. The CDR3 DNA follows: TGTGCCAGCAGCTTGGGGGCGACTAGCGGGAGTAATGAGCAGTTCTTC. Protein: CASSLGATSGSNEQFF.

The gene calls are TRBV5-1 and TRBJ2-5; a weak D match, TRBD1 (5 bases). The CDR3 covers 14 residues. CDR1 is SGHRS, CDR2 YFSETQ, per germline. The ends were cut back, 6 bases at V and 1 base at J, with 13 bases in the middle. The CDR3 DNA reads as TGCGCCAGCACCCAGACAGCTATCCAAGAGACCCAGTACTTC. Translation gives CASTQTAIQETQYF.

This chain links TRBV3-1 (or the pseudogene TRBV3-2) with TRBJ1-3; no clear D gene. Germline V gives CDR1 LGHDT, CDR2 YNNKEL (reference sequence). The CDR3 covers 13 residues. Trimming took off 4 bases at V and 5 bases at J, with 9 bases between the two ends. CDR3 sequence: CASSPPGRNTIYF. Here the CDR3 DNA reads TGTGCCAGCAGCCCTCCAGGAAGAAACACCATATATTTT.

The V and J genes are TRBV30 and TRBJ1-1; TRBD1 matches 8 bases. Germline trimming cut 4 bases from V and 0 bases from J; bases unmatched to any gene: 7. Looked up from germline, CDR1 is GTSNPN and CDR2 is SVGIG (reference sequence). This CDR3 is 15 amino acids long. The DNA for the CDR3 is TGTGCCTGGACCACTTGGGACAGGCTGAACACTGAAGCTTTCTTT. Translating gives CAWTTWDRLNTEAFF.

Comment on this clone: At one end the junction does not follow the germline gene, possibly because of a read error. For the CDR3, the DNA is TGTGCTAGCAGCCCCGGGACAGAATCCTACGAGCAGTACTTC. Translation: CASSPGTESYEQYF. The chain is built from TRBV7-7 and TRBJ2-7; 7 bases agree with TRBD1. The CDR3 sequence is 14 residues long. Germline CDR1 is SSHAT and CDR2 is FNYEAQ (reference sequence).

The rearrangement links TRBV5-4 to TRBJ1-4; maybe TRBD1 (6 bases). From germline, CDR1 is SGHNT and CDR2 YYREEE (reference sequence). The CDR3 totals 17 residues. V was shortened by 4 bases and J by 1 base, with 17 bases between the two germline ends. CDR3 coding DNA: TGTGCCAGCAGCCCGGCACAGGGAGAAAGAACTAATGAAAAACTGTTTTTT. Protein: CASSPAQGERTNEKLFF. The full variable domain, with the rest looked up from reference TRBV5-4 and TRBJ1-4, is ETGVTQSPTHLIKTRGQQVTLRCSSQSGHNTVSWYQQALGQGPQFIFQYYREEENGRGNFPPRFSGLQFPNYSSELNVNALELDDSALYLCASSPAQGERTNEKLFFGSGTQLSVL.

This clone turned up a few times. Other DNA variants within this sample encode the same CDR3. The rearrangement links TRBV7-9 to TRBJ1-2; no clear D. The V end was cut by 3 bases, the J end by 7 bases, with 12 bases between. The CDR3 is made up of 13 amino acids. The V gene's germline CDR1 is SEHNR and CDR2 FQNEAQ (reference sequence). Here the CDR3 reads CASSFGEAGGYTF. As DNA, the CDR3 is TGTGCCAGCAGCTTCGGGGAAGCCGGTGGCTACACCTTC.

This clone came up a few times. The V call is TRBV29-1, the J call TRBJ2-7, with 7 bases aligning to TRBD1. Germline V CDR1 and CDR2: SQVTM, ANQGSEA. This CDR3 is 14 amino acids long. With 7 bases clipped from V and 1 base from J, the junction kept 10 bases outside the gene matches. Here the CDR3 reads CSASTTGKSYEQYF. As DNA, the CDR3 is TGCAGCGCTTCGACGACAGGGAAATCCTACGAGCAGTACTTC.

This clone was seen once. The chain joins TRBV6-1 to TRBJ2-1; 7 bases map to TRBD2. V lost 3 bases and J lost 6; bases outside the gene matches: 2. There are 13 residues in the CDR3. Per germline, CDR1 MNHNS and CDR2 SASEGT. The CDR3 loop reads CASSEGTTNEQFF. The CDR3 DNA reads as TGTGCCAGCAGTGAGGGGACTACCAATGAGCAGTTCTTC.

The J gene is TRBJ1-1, the V gene TRBV28; 7 bases agree with TRBD1. The V gene end was trimmed by 10 bases and the J gene end by 1 base; junction bases not matched to a gene: 9. The germline V gene encodes CDR1 MDHEN and CDR2 SYDVKM. CDR3 length: 14 amino acids. As DNA, the CDR3 is TGTGCCATGTCTAAGGGGGCGCCGAACACTGAAGCTTTCTTT. This sequence encodes CAMSKGAPNTEAFF. Full variable domain (remainder filled in from reference TRBV28 and TRBJ1-1): DVKVTQSSRYLVKRTGEKVFLECVQDMDHENMFWYRQDPGLGLRLIYFSYDVKMKEKGDIPEGYSVSREKKERFSLILESASTNQTSMYLCAMSKGAPNTEAFFGQGTRLTVV.

The V and J genes are TRBV5-1 and TRBJ1-5; D possibly corresponds to TRBD1 (5 bases). Per the germline V gene, CDR1 is SGHRS and CDR2 is YFSETQ. The CDR3 spans 15 residues. V dropped 0 bases and J dropped 0 bases, with 7 bases sitting between them. CDR3 sequence (DNA): TGCGCCAGCAGCTTGGCCGGGGGTAGCAATCAGCCCCAGCATTTT. Its translation: CASSLAGGSNQPQHF.

J is TRBJ2-7 and V is TRBV7-9, with D maybe TRBD2 (5 bases). The length of the CDR3 is 14 residues. Per germline, CDR1 SEHNR and CDR2 FQNEAQ (reference sequence). V shed 1 base and J shed 2 bases, with 9 bases lying between them. DNA of the CDR3: TGTGCCAGCAGCTTAGGTCCCGGGACCTACGAGCAGTACTTC. It specifies CASSLGPGTYEQYF. Filled out from reference TRBV7-9 and TRBJ2-7, the complete variable domain reads DTGVSQNPRHKITKRGQNVTFRCDPISEHNRLYWYRQTLGQGPEFLTYFQNEAQLEKSRLLSDRFSAERPKGSFSTLEIQRTEQGDSAMYLCASSLGPGTYEQYFGPGTRLTVT.

This clone was counted only a few times. As DNA, the CDR3 is TGTGCCAGCAGAAAAATCGGCAGACAGAGCTCCTACAATGAGCAGTTCTTC. Its translation is CASRKIGRQSSYNEQFF. The gene calls are TRBV5-4 and TRBJ2-1; D possibly corresponds to TRBD1 (5 bases). Looked up from germline, CDR1 is SGHNT and CDR2 is YYREEE (reference sequence). V lost 5 bases, J lost 0 bases, and 18 bases lay in between. The CDR3 consists of 17 residues.

This chain uses TRBV19 with TRBJ1-1; D unresolved. This CDR3 has 13 residues. Germline lookup yields CDR1 LNHDA and CDR2 SQIVND (reference sequence). Deletions cut 5 bases from V and 7 bases from J, with 14 bases between. The CDR3 nucleotides are TGTGCCAGTAGTGAGGGTGCGAGCCGTGAAGCTTTCTTT. Encoded protein: CASSEGASREAFF.

This chain links TRBV5-1 with TRBJ2-7; possibly TRBD1 for D (6 bases). Per the germline V gene, CDR1 is SGHRS and CDR2 is YFSETQ. This CDR3 has 12 residues. V was shortened by 2 bases and J by 5 bases, with 8 bases between the two germline ends. In nucleotides, the CDR3 is TGCGCCAGCAGCTTTACAGGGCACGAGCAGTACTTC. It encodes CASSFTGHEQYF.

The chain recombines TRBV10-2 with TRBJ1-6; perhaps TRBD1 as D (5 bases). The ends were cut back, 0 bases at V and 6 bases at J, with 6 bases in the middle. Germline-derived CDR1 and CDR2 are WSHSY and SAAADI. This CDR3 has 14 residues. CDR3 DNA: TGCGCCAGCAGTGAGTCAAGGGGTAATTCACCCCTCCACTTT. Encoded protein: CASSESRGNSPLHF.

The genes are TRBV5-1 and TRBJ2-1; 7 bases align to TRBD2. V was pared by 4 bases and J by 0 bases, with 1 base of the junction left unmatched. This CDR3 has 14 amino acids. Per germline, CDR1 SGHRS and CDR2 YFSETQ. For the CDR3, the DNA is TGCGCCAGCAGCCGGGGGGACTCCTACAATGAGCAGTTCTTC. Translated, it gives CASSRGDSYNEQFF.

The chain has TRBV15 and TRBJ2-3; 10 nucleotides match TRBD2. The CDR3 contains 15 residues. V shed 1 base and J 10 bases; nucleotides not matched to a gene: 8. Germline V lookup: CDR1 LNHNV, CDR2 YYDKDF (reference sequence). CDR3 coding DNA: TGTGCCACCAGCAGAGTCGCTAGCGGGGGAAGAGCGCAGTATTTT. This translates into CATSRVASGGRAQYF.

This clone was found once. The V call is TRBV3-1 (or the pseudogene TRBV3-2), the J call TRBJ2-7; D gene ambiguous. The V gene lost 4 bases and the J gene lost 3 bases, with 13 bases spanning the gap. In germline, CDR1 is LGHDT, CDR2 YNNKEL (reference sequence). The length of the CDR3 is 14 residues. The CDR3 protein is CASSPQAYGYEQYF. The CDR3 nucleotides read TGTGCCAGCAGCCCCCAGGCCTACGGCTACGAGCAGTACTTC.